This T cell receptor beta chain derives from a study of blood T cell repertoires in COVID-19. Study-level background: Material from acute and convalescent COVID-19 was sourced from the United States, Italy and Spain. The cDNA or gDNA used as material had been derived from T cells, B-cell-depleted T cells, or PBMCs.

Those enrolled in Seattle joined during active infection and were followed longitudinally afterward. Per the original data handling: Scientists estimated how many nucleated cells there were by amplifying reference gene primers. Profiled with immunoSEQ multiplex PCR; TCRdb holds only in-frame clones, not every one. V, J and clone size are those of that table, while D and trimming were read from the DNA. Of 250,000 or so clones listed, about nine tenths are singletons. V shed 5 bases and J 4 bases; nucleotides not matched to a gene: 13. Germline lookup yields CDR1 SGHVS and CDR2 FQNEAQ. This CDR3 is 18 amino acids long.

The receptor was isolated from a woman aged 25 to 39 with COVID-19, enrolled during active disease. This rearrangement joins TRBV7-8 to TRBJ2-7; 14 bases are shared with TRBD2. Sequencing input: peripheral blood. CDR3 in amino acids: CASSIRLAGGPNGYEQYF. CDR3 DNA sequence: TGTGCCAGCAGCATACGACTAGCGGGGGGGCCTAACGGGTACGAGCAGTACTTC.